This T cell receptor beta chain derives from a study of blood T cell repertoires in COVID-19. Assay: immunoSEQ multiplex PCR; the TCRdb copy retains only in-frame clones and omits some. The sample holds some 150,000 clones, 86% seen once. The sequence was obtained from a man between 65 and 85 years old with acute or convalescent COVID-19. The sequencing input was peripheral blood.

CDR3 bases: TGCGCCAGCAGCTTCCAGGGTATACTAGCGGGAGGGCCGGGCAATGAGCAGTTCTTC. This sequence encodes CASSFQGILAGGPGNEQFF. The rearrangement links TRBV5-1 to TRBJ2-1, with 13 bases that match TRBD2. Germline CDR1 reads SGHRS; CDR2 reads YFSETQ. With 2 bases clipped from V and 6 bases from J, the junction kept 14 bases outside the gene matches. This CDR3 spans 19 amino acids.